These 30 T cell receptor beta chains share one sample of origin, sequenced in a study of blood T cell repertoires in COVID-19. Libraries were prepared by immunoSEQ multiplex PCR; TCRdb keeps only in-frame clonotypes and omits some of them. In the table there are some 230,000 clones, around 87% of which are singletons. The material sequenced was PBMCs or T cells enriched from blood (not recorded which). Receptor source: a woman aged 18-35 years in a cohort exposed to, infected with or recovered from COVID-19 (not recorded which).

A few counts support this clone. The J gene is TRBJ2-7, the V gene TRBV11-3; 11 positions match TRBD1. This CDR3 has 15 amino acids. Trimming cost V 4 bases and J 4 bases; bases outside gene matches: 6. Per the germline V gene, CDR1 is SGHNT and CDR2 is YENEEA. The CDR3 loop reads CASSYRRDRGYEQYF. CDR3 in DNA: TGTGCCAGCAGCTATAGGCGGGACAGGGGGTACGAGCAGTACTTC.

This clone was counted a single time. Other nucleotide sequences in the sample specify the same CDR3. The chain links TRBV12-3 or TRBV12-4 to TRBJ2-1; D not certain. Trimming took 2 bases from V and 7 from J, leaving 3 bases between them. The CDR3 covers 11 residues. CDR3 in amino acids: CASSLSNEQFF. CDR3 bases: TGTGCCAGCAGTTTATCGAATGAGCAGTTCTTC.

This clone was seen a single time. The chain joins TRBV14 to TRBJ1-1; no reliable D call. V was trimmed by 0 bases and J by 7 bases, leaving 9 bases between them. CDR1 is SGHDN, CDR2 FVKESK, per germline. The CDR3 runs to 13 residues. The CDR3 DNA is TGTGCCAGCAGCCAAGATGGGCAGTTTGAAGCTTTCTTT. Its protein product is CASSQDGQFEAFF. The full variable domain, completed using reference TRBV14 and TRBJ1-1, is EAGVTQFPSHSVIEKGQTVTLRCDPISGHDNLYWYRRVMGKEIKFLLHFVKESKQDESGMPNNRFLAERTGGTYSTLKVQPAELEDSGVYFCASSQDGQFEAFFGQGTRLTVV.

The V call is TRBV21-1, the J call TRBJ1-5. TRBV21-1 is termed a pseudogene. This CDR3 region has 16 residues. The CDR3, as DNA: TGTGCCAGCACCTTAGCCAGATCCAATAGCAATCAGCCCCAGCATTTT. It codes for CASTLARSNSNQPQHF.

The chain joins TRBV10-3 to TRBJ1-4, with D possibly TRBD1 on 5 matching bases. Looked up from germline, CDR1 is ENHRY and CDR2 is SYGVKD. The V end was cut by 6 bases, the J end by 7 bases, with 15 bases between. The CDR3 is 14 amino acids. CDR3 coding DNA: TGTGCCATCAGCAACGGGGGGGTCGGTGAAAAACTGTTTTTT. It codes for CAISNGGVGEKLFF.

The chain uses TRBV6-2 or TRBV6-3 and TRBJ2-5, with TRBD2 as a possible D gene (5 bases). The CDR3 covers 14 residues. Germline loops: CDR1 MNHEY, CDR2 SVGEGT. Trimming took 5 bases from V and 5 from J, leaving 15 bases between them. The CDR3 coding sequence is TGTGCCAGCAGTAGCGGACTTGAAGTGGAGACCCAGTACTTC. It codes for CASSSGLEVETQYF.

V gene TRBV4-1 combines with J gene TRBJ1-2, with 9 bases lining up with TRBD1. Germline assignment: CDR1 MGHRA and CDR2 YSYEKL. Trimming removed 1 base from V and 5 bases from J; junction bases left unmatched: 5. This CDR3 is 15 amino acids long. CDR3 protein: CASSQGQGDSYGYTF. The CDR3 DNA follows: TGCGCCAGCAGCCAAGGACAGGGGGACTCTTATGGCTACACCTTC.

This clone appeared once. V usage is TRBV11-3 and J usage is TRBJ2-2; possible D gene TRBD1, 5 bases. The CDR3 runs 16 residues. V gave up 1 base and J gave up 2 bases, with 11 bases separating them. Germline assignment: CDR1 SGHNT and CDR2 YENEEA. As DNA, the CDR3 is TGTGCCAGCAGCTTAGGTGGGGCACCAAACACCGGGGAGCTGTTTTTT. Protein sequence: CASSLGGAPNTGELFF.

V is TRBV18 and J is TRBJ2-3, with a tentative D call TRBD2 (5 bases). Germline V gene data show CDR1 as KGHSH and CDR2 as LQKENI. This CDR3 has 16 amino acids. V lost 1 base and J 4 bases, leaving 15 bases between the germline ends. CDR3 sequence reads: CASSPQEEASADTQYF. In DNA form, the CDR3 reads TGTGCCAGCTCACCACAGGAGGAAGCGAGCGCAGATACGCAGTATTTT.

This chain joins TRBV6-5 and TRBJ2-7; 9 bases align to TRBD1. Germline V gene lookup returns CDR1 MNHEY and CDR2 SVGAGI. V gave up 5 bases and J gave up 2 bases; unmatched junction bases: 7. The length of the CDR3 is 15 residues. The DNA for the CDR3 is TGTGCCAGCAGTCAGGGGACAGGGTTGACCTACGAGCAGTACTTC. This translates into CASSQGTGLTYEQYF.

This clone came up a few times. This chain uses TRBV3-1 (or the pseudogene TRBV3-2) with TRBJ2-1; 8 bases are shared with TRBD2. Per germline, CDR1 LGHDT and CDR2 YNNKEL (reference sequence). The CDR3 sequence is 15 residues long. V dropped 1 base and J dropped 7; count of bases not matched to a gene: 6. In nucleotides, the CDR3 is TGTGCCAGCAGCCAAGGCTCCGGGACTAGGAATGAGCAGTTCTTC. Amino acids: CASSQGSGTRNEQFF.

This clone was seen only once. The CDR3 coding sequence is TGTGCCAGTAGTATGGCCGGGACTGCGGGCAATGAGCAGTTCTTC. Amino acids: CASSMAGTAGNEQFF. The chain links TRBV19 to TRBJ2-1; D possibly corresponds to TRBD2 (6 bases). V lost 3 bases, J lost 6 bases, and 15 bases lay in between. The CDR3 is made up of 15 amino acids. Germline lookup yields CDR1 LNHDA and CDR2 SQIVND (reference sequence).

The rearrangement joins TRBV21-1 to TRBJ2-3; TRBD2 was called by the table and not checked on the DNA. TRBV21-1 is listed as a pseudogene. The CDR3 sequence is 18 residues long. This CDR3 reads CASSKSTSGKGIGDTQYF. CDR3 sequence (DNA): TGTGCCAGCAGCAAAAGCACTAGCGGGAAGGGCATCGGGGATACGCAGTATTTT.

The J gene is TRBJ1-1, the V gene TRBV4-1; unclear D gene. V was cut by 4 bases and J by 5 bases, with 11 bases left in between. Germline V gene data show CDR1 as MGHRA and CDR2 as YSYEKL. The CDR3 contains 13 residues. The CDR3 is CASSRLSITEAFF. CDR3 sequence (DNA): TGCGCCAGCAGCCGCCTATCGATTACTGAAGCTTTCTTT.

The genes are TRBV6-5 and TRBJ1-1; D gene uncertain. Trimming removed 2 bases from V and 4 bases from J, with 8 bases in between. CDR1 and CDR2 (germline): MNHEY, SVGAGI. The CDR3 spans 13 residues. This chain's CDR3 is CASSYLRSTEAFF. The DNA for the CDR3 is TGTGCCAGCAGTTACCTACGGAGCACTGAAGCTTTCTTT.

This clone was recorded once. The rearrangement links TRBV5-5 to TRBJ2-3; D is perhaps TRBD1 (6 bases). The CDR3 extends over 17 amino acids. CDR1 is SGHKS and CDR2 is YYEKEE in the germline V gene (reference sequence). V was shortened by 0 bases and J by 2 bases, with 16 bases between the two germline ends. In nucleotides, the CDR3 is TGTGCCAGCAGCTTGGCCCGGGGACAAGCTAACACAGATACGCAGTATTTT. Amino acid sequence: CASSLARGQANTDTQYF.

This sequence joins TRBV7-3 and TRBJ1-6; no clear D gene. Germline V lookup: CDR1 SGHTA, CDR2 FQGTGA. V lost 1 base and J 0 bases, leaving 4 bases between the germline ends. The CDR3 is 15 amino acids. The CDR3 DNA follows: TGTGCCAGCAGCTTAAGTAGCTCCTATAATTCACCCCTCCACTTT. It specifies CASSLSSSYNSPLHF.

V gene TRBV19 combines with J gene TRBJ1-5, with 7 bases that match TRBD1. Germline CDR1 LNHDA, CDR2 SQIVND (reference sequence). There are 14 residues in the CDR3. With 5 bases clipped from V and 5 bases from J, the junction kept 6 bases outside the gene matches. CDR3: CASSYDRADQPQHF. CDR3 bases: TGTGCCAGTAGTTATGACAGGGCCGATCAGCCCCAGCATTTT. The variable domain in full, completed from reference TRBV19 and TRBJ1-5, reads DGGITQSPKYLFRKEGQNVTLSCEQNLNHDAMYWYRQDPGQGLRLIYYSQIVNDFQKGDIAEGYSVSREKKESFPLTVTSAQKNPTAFYLCASSYDRADQPQHFGDGTRLSIL.

V is TRBV7-2 and J is TRBJ1-5; 7 nucleotides align to TRBD1. This CDR3 is 17 amino acids long. Germline V gene sequence: CDR1 SGHTA, CDR2 FQGNSA. V was pared by 5 bases and J by 3 bases, with 13 bases of the junction left unmatched. CDR3 sequence (DNA): TGTGCCAGCAGCCCGAGGGAAGGGGGCTGGGACAATCAGCCCCAGCATTTT. The encoded protein is CASSPREGGWDNQPQHF.

V gene TRBV19 combines with J gene TRBJ2-1, with TRBD2 as a possible D gene (5 bases). Per the germline V gene, CDR1 is LNHDA and CDR2 is SQIVND (reference sequence). Deletions cut 5 bases from V and 0 bases from J, with 20 bases between. This CDR3 contains 18 residues. CDR3 in DNA: TGTGCCAGTAGTTTTTCTTTAAGCGGATTGAGCTCCTACAATGAGCAGTTCTTC. Protein product: CASSFSLSGLSSYNEQFF.

This clone was detected only once. The chain has TRBV3-1 (or the pseudogene TRBV3-2) and TRBJ2-7, with a tentative D call TRBD2 (6 bases). The CDR3 loop spans 14 amino acids. Trimming took 1 base from V and 6 from J, leaving 13 bases between them. Germline loops: CDR1 LGHDT, CDR2 YNNKEL (reference sequence). The CDR3 DNA reads as TGTGCCAGCAGCCAAGGGGTGGTGGGGGGCGAGCAGTACTTC. It encodes CASSQGVVGGEQYF.

The V and J genes are TRBV24-1 and TRBJ1-5, with 7 nucleotides matching TRBD1. Germline trimming cut 9 bases from V and 3 bases from J; bases unmatched to any gene: 13. CDR3 length: 16 residues. Germline loops: CDR1 KGHDR, CDR2 SFDVKD. The CDR3 reads CATRHHKTGPNQPQHF. The CDR3 DNA reads TGTGCCACCCGTCACCACAAGACAGGGCCCAATCAGCCCCAGCATTTT.

This chain joins TRBV28 and TRBJ1-5, with a possible D match to TRBD1 (5 bases). The CDR3 contains 13 residues. The V end was cut by 6 bases, the J end by 7 bases, with 13 bases between. CDR1 and CDR2 (germline): MDHEN, SYDVKM. The chain's CDR3 is CASRFGGRQPQHF. DNA of the CDR3: TGTGCCAGCAGGTTCGGGGGGAGGCAGCCCCAGCATTTT. Using reference TRBV28 and TRBJ1-5 for the parts outside the CDR3, the full variable domain is DVKVTQSSRYLVKRTGEKVFLECVQDMDHENMFWYRQDPGLGLRLIYFSYDVKMKEKGDIPEGYSVSREKKERFSLILESASTNQTSMYLCASRFGGRQPQHFGDGTRLSIL.

The chain joins TRBV24-1 to TRBJ1-2; TRBD1 matches 9 bases. V trimming: 3 bases; J trimming: 5 bases; junction bases outside the gene matches: 6. The CDR3 is 15 residues long. Germline loops: CDR1 KGHDR, CDR2 SFDVKD. CDR3 residues: CATSDGDRDLYGYTF. As DNA, the CDR3 is TGTGCCACCAGTGATGGGGACAGGGACCTTTATGGCTACACCTTC.

The rearrangement links TRBV28 to TRBJ2-7; D may be TRBD2 (6 bases). V was cut by 6 bases and J by 2 bases, with 11 bases left in between. CDR3 length equals 13 residues. The germline V gene has CDR1 MDHEN and CDR2 SYDVKM. The CDR3 loop reads CASSPRGTYEQYF. The CDR3, as DNA: TGTGCCAGCAGCCCGCGCGGGACCTACGAGCAGTACTTC.

This clone appeared once. This chain uses TRBV11-2 with TRBJ1-3; D is unresolved. V was clipped by 5 bases and J by 8 bases, with 13 bases between them. CDR3 length equals 13 residues. Germline V CDR1 and CDR2: SGHAT, FQNNGV. The CDR3, as DNA: TGTGCCAGCAGCGCCCAATGGCTAGACACCATATATTTT. Translation gives CASSAQWLDTIYF.

The V call is TRBV24-1, the J call TRBJ1-1; D is undetermined. Germline CDR1 reads KGHDR; CDR2 reads SFDVKD. The V end lost 8 bases, the J end lost 1 base, and 13 bases lay between the germline ends. This CDR3 spans 14 amino acids. CDR3 sequence: CATTDSAENTEAFF. The CDR3 region has the DNA TGTGCCACCACCGATTCCGCAGAGAACACTGAAGCTTTCTTT.

The sample holds a few counts of this clone. The genes are TRBV6-5 and TRBJ2-7, with D perhaps TRBD2 (6 bases). The CDR3 is made up of 13 amino acids. Trimming cost V 10 bases and J 3 bases, with 16 bases left between them. Germline CDR1 and CDR2: MNHEY and SVGAGI. CDR3: CATAQGGIYEQYF. CDR3 nucleotides: TGTGCCACCGCGCAGGGCGGGATCTACGAGCAGTACTTC.

This clone was counted between two and nine times. This chain connects TRBV10-1 to TRBJ2-2; weak D call: TRBD1 (5 bases). The V gene's germline CDR1 is WNHNN and CDR2 SYGVQD (reference sequence). Trimming stripped 0 bases from V and 0 bases from J, with 8 bases between. The CDR3 consists of 16 residues. The CDR3 protein is CASSESGLPNTGELFF. CDR3 bases: TGCGCCAGCAGTGAGTCGGGGCTCCCGAACACCGGGGAGCTGTTTTTT.

Comments on this clone: The identical CDR3 is also encoded by other nucleotide sequences in the sample. The V and J genes are TRBV13 and TRBJ1-1, with D unresolved. CDR1 PRHDT and CDR2 FYEKMQ come from the germline V gene (reference sequence). The CDR3 loop spans 14 amino acids. The V and J ends lost 0 bases and 1 base respectively, with 6 bases between them. CDR3 protein: CASSLGAGNTEAFF. For the CDR3, the DNA is TGTGCCAGCAGCTTAGGTGCCGGGAACACTGAAGCTTTCTTT.